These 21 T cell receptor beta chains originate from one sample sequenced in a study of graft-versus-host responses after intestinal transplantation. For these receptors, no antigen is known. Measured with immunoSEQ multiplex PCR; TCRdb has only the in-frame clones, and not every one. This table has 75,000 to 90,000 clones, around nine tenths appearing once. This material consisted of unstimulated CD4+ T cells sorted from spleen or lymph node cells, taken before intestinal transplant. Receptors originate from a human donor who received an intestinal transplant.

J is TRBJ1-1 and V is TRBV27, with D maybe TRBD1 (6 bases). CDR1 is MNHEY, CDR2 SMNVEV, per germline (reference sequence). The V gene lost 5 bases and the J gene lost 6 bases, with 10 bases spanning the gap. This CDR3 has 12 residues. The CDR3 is CASSITGSEAFF. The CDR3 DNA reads TGTGCCAGCAGTATTACAGGGTCTGAAGCTTTCTTT.

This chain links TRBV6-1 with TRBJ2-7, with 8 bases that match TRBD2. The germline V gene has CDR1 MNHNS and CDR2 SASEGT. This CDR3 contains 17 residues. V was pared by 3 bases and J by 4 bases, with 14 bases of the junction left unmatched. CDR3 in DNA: TGTGCCAGCAGTGAGCATATTTCCGGGACTAGGTGGTACGAGCAGTACTTC. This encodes CASSEHISGTRWYEQYF.

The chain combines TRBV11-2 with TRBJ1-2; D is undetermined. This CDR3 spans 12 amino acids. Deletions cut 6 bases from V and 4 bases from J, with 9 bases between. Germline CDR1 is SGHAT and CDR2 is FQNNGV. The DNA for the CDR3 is TGTGCCAGCAGTCTTGAGGGCTATGGCTACACCTTC. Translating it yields CASSLEGYGYTF.

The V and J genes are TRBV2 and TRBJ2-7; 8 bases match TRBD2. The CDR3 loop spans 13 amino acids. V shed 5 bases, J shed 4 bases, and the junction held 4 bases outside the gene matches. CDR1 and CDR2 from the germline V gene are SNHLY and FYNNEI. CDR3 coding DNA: TGTGCCAGCAGTACTAGCGGTCATTACGAGCAGTACTTC. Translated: CASSTSGHYEQYF.

The CDR3 nucleotides read TGTGCCAGCTCACCACCCGCCGGACAGGGGAACACTGAAGCTTTCTTT. It codes for CASSPPAGQGNTEAFF. The chain recombines TRBV18 with TRBJ1-1, with 8 nucleotides matching TRBD1. Per germline, CDR1 KGHSH and CDR2 LQKENI. This CDR3 is built from 16 residues. Losses at the gene ends were 0 bases for V and 1 base for J; bases not matched to a gene: 4.

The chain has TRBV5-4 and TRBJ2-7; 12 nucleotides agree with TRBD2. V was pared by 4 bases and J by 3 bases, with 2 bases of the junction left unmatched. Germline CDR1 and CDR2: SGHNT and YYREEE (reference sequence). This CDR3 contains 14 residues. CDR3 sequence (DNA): TGTGCCAGCAGCGTGACTAGCGGGGGCTACGAGCAGTACTTC. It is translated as CASSVTSGGYEQYF.

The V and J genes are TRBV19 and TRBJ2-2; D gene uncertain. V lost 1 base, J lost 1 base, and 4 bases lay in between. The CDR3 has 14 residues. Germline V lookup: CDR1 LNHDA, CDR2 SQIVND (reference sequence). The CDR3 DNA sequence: TGTGCCAGTAGTATAGTGAGGAACACCGGGGAGCTGTTTTTT. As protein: CASSIVRNTGELFF.

DNA of the CDR3: TGTGCCAGCAGCTTAGATCGGCTAGCGGGAGCCGAGCAGTACTTC. The encoded protein is CASSLDRLAGAEQYF. The chain recombines TRBV11-3 with TRBJ2-7; 10 bases are shared with TRBD2. Germline values: CDR1 SGHNT, CDR2 YENEEA. The junction had 5 bases not matched to a gene; V was cut back by 0 bases and J by 6 bases. The CDR3 is 15 residues long.

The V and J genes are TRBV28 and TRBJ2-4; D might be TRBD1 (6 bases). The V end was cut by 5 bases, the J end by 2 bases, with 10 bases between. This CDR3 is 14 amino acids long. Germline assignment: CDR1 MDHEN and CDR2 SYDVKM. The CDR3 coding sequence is TGTGCCAGCAGTGGGGGCGCGCCCAAAAACATTCAGTACTTC. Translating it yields CASSGGAPKNIQYF.

CDR3 loop: CASSPGLAGGRRETQYF. The CDR3, as DNA: TGTGCCAGCAGCCCTGGACTAGCGGGAGGGAGGAGAGAGACCCAGTACTTC. The chain couples TRBV9 to TRBJ2-5, with 15 nucleotides matching TRBD2. The CDR3 loop spans 17 amino acids. Unmatched junction bases numbered 8, after V lost 4 bases and J lost 4 bases. Germline CDR1 and CDR2: SGDLS and YYNGEE.

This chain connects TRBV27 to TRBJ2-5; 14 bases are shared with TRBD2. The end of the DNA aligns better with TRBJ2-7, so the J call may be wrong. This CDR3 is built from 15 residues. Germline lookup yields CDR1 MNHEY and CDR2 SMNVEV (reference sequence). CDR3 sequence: CASSPTSGRASEQYF. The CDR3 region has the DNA TGTGCCAGCAGTCCGACTAGCGGGAGGGCCTCCGAGCAGTACTTC.

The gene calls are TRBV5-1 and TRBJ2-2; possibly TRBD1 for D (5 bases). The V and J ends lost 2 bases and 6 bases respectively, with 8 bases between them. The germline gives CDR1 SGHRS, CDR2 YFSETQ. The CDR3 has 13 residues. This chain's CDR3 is CASSLKGPGELFF. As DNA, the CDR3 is TGCGCCAGCAGCTTAAAGGGGCCCGGGGAGCTGTTTTTT.

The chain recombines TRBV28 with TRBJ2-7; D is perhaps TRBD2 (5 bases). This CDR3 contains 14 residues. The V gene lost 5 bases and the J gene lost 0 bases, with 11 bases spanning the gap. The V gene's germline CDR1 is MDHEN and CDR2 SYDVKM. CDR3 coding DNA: TGTGCCAGCAGTCCTCAGCGGCTCTCCTACGAGCAGTACTTC. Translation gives CASSPQRLSYEQYF.

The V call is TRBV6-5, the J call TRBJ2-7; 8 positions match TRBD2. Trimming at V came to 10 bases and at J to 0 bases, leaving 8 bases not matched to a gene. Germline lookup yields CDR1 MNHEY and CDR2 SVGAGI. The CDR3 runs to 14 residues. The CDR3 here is CATQTGGSSYEQYF. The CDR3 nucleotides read TGTGCCACCCAAACGGGGGGGAGCTCCTACGAGCAGTACTTC.

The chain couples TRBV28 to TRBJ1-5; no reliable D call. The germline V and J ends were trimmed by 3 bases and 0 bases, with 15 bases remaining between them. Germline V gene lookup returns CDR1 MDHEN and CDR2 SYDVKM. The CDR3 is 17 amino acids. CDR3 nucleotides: TGTGCCAGCAGTTTCTACAGTAGAAAATATAGCAATCAGCCCCAGCATTTT. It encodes CASSFYSRKYSNQPQHF.

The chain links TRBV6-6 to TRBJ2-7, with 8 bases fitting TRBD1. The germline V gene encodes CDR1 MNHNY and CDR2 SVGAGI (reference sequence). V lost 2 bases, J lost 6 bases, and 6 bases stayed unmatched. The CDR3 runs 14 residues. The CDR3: CASSYPSTGGEQYF. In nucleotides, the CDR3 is TGTGCCAGCAGTTACCCATCTACAGGGGGCGAGCAGTACTTC.

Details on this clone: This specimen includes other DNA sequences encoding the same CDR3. CDR3 protein: CASSLSGYGYTF. The DNA of the CDR3 is TGTGCCAGCAGTTTGTCAGGCTATGGCTACACCTTC. The chain joins TRBV28 to TRBJ1-2, with D uncertain. V was clipped by 3 bases and J by 4 bases, with 6 bases between them. From germline, CDR1 is MDHEN and CDR2 SYDVKM. This CDR3 contains 12 residues.

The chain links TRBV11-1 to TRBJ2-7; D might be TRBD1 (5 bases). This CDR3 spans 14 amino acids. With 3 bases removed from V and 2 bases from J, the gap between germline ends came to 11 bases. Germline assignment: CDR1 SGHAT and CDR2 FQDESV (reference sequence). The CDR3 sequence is CASSFATVPYEQYF. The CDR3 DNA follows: TGTGCCAGCAGCTTCGCGACAGTACCCTACGAGCAGTACTTC. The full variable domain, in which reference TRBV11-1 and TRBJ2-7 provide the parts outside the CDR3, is EAEVAQSPRYKITEKSQAVAFWCDPISGHATLYWYRQILGQGPELLVQFQDESVVDDSQLPKDRFSAERLKGVDSTLKIQPAELGDSAMYLCASSFATVPYEQYFGPGTRLTVT.

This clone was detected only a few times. CDR3 loop: CASGVRSGNTIYF. In DNA, the CDR3 is TGTGCCAGCGGTGTGCGATCTGGAAACACCATATATTTT. The genes are TRBV19 and TRBJ1-3; D remains ambiguous. V was trimmed by 9 bases and J by 1 base, leaving 10 bases between them. The CDR3 sequence is 13 residues long. Germline V CDR1 and CDR2: LNHDA, SQIVND (reference sequence).

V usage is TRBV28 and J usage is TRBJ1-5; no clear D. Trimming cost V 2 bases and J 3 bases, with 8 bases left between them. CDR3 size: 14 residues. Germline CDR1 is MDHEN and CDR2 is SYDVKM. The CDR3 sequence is CASSLSGDNQPQHF. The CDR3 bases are TGTGCCAGCAGTTTAAGCGGCGACAATCAGCCCCAGCATTTT.

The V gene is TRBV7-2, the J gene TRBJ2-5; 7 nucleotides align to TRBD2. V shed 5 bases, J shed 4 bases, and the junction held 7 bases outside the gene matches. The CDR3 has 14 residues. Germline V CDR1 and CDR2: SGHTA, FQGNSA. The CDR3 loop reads CASSRTGGTETQYF. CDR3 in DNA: TGTGCCAGCAGCCGCACGGGAGGAACAGAGACCCAGTACTTC.